A single sample is the source of the 24 T cell receptor beta chains below, sequenced in a study of cytomegalovirus exposure and HLA in healthy donors (dated by TCRdb to 2016 to 2017). The library relied on the immunoSEQ multiplex PCR assay. The multiplex PCR relied on a mix of 60 forward primers for TCR Vbeta segments and 13 reverse primers for TCR Jbeta segments. As stored in TCRdb, this immuneACCESS dataset retains in-frame rearrangements with V and J assigned. A fraction of the clones does not appear; measured against another copy, unresolved V genes explain less than half of the discrepancy, and the remainder lacks a known reason. In this sample the table shows about 110,000 clones, under 85% of which occur a single time. Around 7.7% of the sample belongs to the ten largest clones. The sequenced sample was PBMCs. These receptors originate from a man in his forties or fifties in good health and CMV-seronegative.

V is TRBV12-5 and J is TRBJ2-7; 10 positions agree with TRBD1. Per germline, CDR1 LGHNT and CDR2 FRNRAP. V shed 4 bases and J 2 bases; nucleotides not matched to a gene: 8. This CDR3 has 16 residues. CDR3 coding DNA: TGTGCTAGTGGTTCGTGGACAGGGGGGTCCCCCTACGAGCAGTACTTC. Translated, it gives CASGSWTGGSPYEQYF.

The J gene is TRBJ1-5, the V gene TRBV10-3; D is undetermined. Germline V CDR1 and CDR2: ENHRY, SYGVKD. Trimming cost V 8 bases and J 6 bases, with 17 bases left between them. The CDR3 consists of 14 residues. CDR3 in amino acids: CAIHDRELGQPQHF. The CDR3 DNA is TGTGCCATCCATGATAGGGAGCTCGGTCAGCCCCAGCATTTT.

The chain employs TRBV27 and TRBJ1-5; TRBD1 aligns across 12 bases. CDR1 is MNHEY and CDR2 is SMNVEV in the germline V gene (reference sequence). V trimming: 0 bases; J trimming: 5 bases; junction bases outside the gene matches: 2. This CDR3 spans 16 amino acids. This CDR3 reads CASSLSGQGADQPQHF. The CDR3 bases are TGTGCCAGCAGTTTATCGGGACAGGGGGCCGATCAGCCCCAGCATTTT.

The J gene is TRBJ2-1, the V gene TRBV11-3; 7 nucleotides agree with TRBD1. Germline CDR1 and CDR2: SGHNT and YENEEA. The CDR3 totals 13 residues. Trimming at V came to 0 bases and at J to 10 bases, leaving 3 bases not matched to a gene. The CDR3 loop reads CASSLDGRGEQFF. The CDR3 DNA sequence: TGTGCCAGCAGCTTAGATGGCAGGGGGGAGCAGTTCTTC.

This rearrangement joins TRBV4-1 to TRBJ2-7; D possibly corresponds to TRBD2 (6 bases). The CDR3 totals 14 residues. Germline V gives CDR1 MGHRA, CDR2 YSYEKL. Trimming cost V 3 bases and J 6 bases, with 15 bases left between them. The CDR3 here is CASSHVETSTEQYF. The CDR3 DNA follows: TGCGCCAGCAGCCACGTGGAAACTAGCACCGAGCAGTACTTC.

The chain couples TRBV27 to TRBJ1-4; 9 bases map to TRBD1. Germline CDR1 MNHEY, CDR2 SMNVEV (reference sequence). Trimming at V came to 5 bases and at J to 3 bases, leaving 4 bases not matched to a gene. This CDR3 spans 15 amino acids. The CDR3 sequence is CASSRQGGANEKLFF. The CDR3 DNA follows: TGTGCCAGCAGTCGACAGGGGGGAGCTAATGAAAAACTGTTTTTT.

This clone was seen only once. The genes are TRBV21-1 and TRBJ1-1; the table names TRBD1, a call not compared with the DNA. TRBV21-1 is classified as a pseudogene. This CDR3 comprises 13 residues. As DNA, the CDR3 is TGTGCCAGCCTGGGACAGGGCCTCACTGAAGCTTTCTTT. The encoded protein is CASLGQGLTEAFF.

The chain links TRBV7-6 to TRBJ1-4, with 9 bases identical to TRBD1. Germline CDR1 SGHVS, CDR2 FNYEAQ. The J segment lost 6 bases and the V segment lost 4 bases, leaving 3 bases of the junction unmatched. There are 14 residues in the CDR3. The chain's CDR3 is CASSSRDRDEKLFF. The CDR3 DNA reads as TGTGCCAGCAGCTCCCGGGACAGGGATGAAAAACTGTTTTTT.

This clone occurred once. V gene TRBV7-9 combines with J gene TRBJ2-1, with 8 bases aligning to TRBD1. CDR1 SEHNR and CDR2 FQNEAQ come from the germline V gene (reference sequence). Trimming removed 5 bases from V and 3 bases from J; junction bases left unmatched: 6. The CDR3 loop spans 15 amino acids. The CDR3 region is CASSPDRVGYNEQFF. CDR3 coding DNA: TGTGCCAGCAGCCCGGACAGGGTAGGCTACAATGAGCAGTTCTTC.

This chain uses TRBV5-4 with TRBJ2-7, with TRBD1 identical over 10 bases. Germline V CDR1 and CDR2: SGHNT, YYREEE (reference sequence). The trim removed 4 bases at V and 12 bases at J, leaving 10 bases unmatched. This CDR3 has 13 amino acids. CDR3 loop: CASSMGQGSHLYF. The DNA of the CDR3 is TGTGCCAGCAGCATGGGACAGGGGTCCCATCTGTACTTC.

The CDR3 loop is CASSLEAGSSYEQYF. DNA for the CDR3: TGTGCCAGCAGCTTAGAGGCGGGTAGCTCCTACGAGCAGTACTTC. The chain has TRBV7-2 and TRBJ2-5; D might be TRBD2 (5 bases). The J call is in doubt because the DNA end fits TRBJ2-7 better. CDR1 is SGHTA and CDR2 is FQGNSA in the germline V gene. The CDR3 totals 15 residues.

This chain links TRBV6-6 with TRBJ2-3; 9 bases line up with TRBD2. CDR1 and CDR2 from the germline V gene are MNHNY and SVGAGI (reference sequence). With V trimmed by 7 bases and J by 8 bases, 13 bases remained unmatched. This CDR3 contains 15 residues. As DNA, the CDR3 is TGTGCCAGCATTCCTAGCGGGGAGGCCGCAGGTACGCAGTATTTT. It is translated as CASIPSGEAAGTQYF.

In this sample, this clone turned up a few times. This chain connects TRBV13 to TRBJ2-2; 9 nucleotides line up with TRBD2. With V trimmed by 2 bases and J by 6 bases, 22 bases remained unmatched. In germline, CDR1 is PRHDT, CDR2 FYEKMQ (reference sequence). The CDR3 consists of 21 residues. The CDR3 DNA reads as TGTGCCAGCAGCTTATTTGGTCGAGAGGCAGCGGGGGGCCCTGAGGCCGGGGAGCTGTTTTTT. Its protein is CASSLFGREAAGGPEAGELFF.

This sequence joins TRBV28 and TRBJ2-7, with 10 bases identical to TRBD1. Germline V gene lookup returns CDR1 MDHEN and CDR2 SYDVKM. The CDR3 has 15 amino acids. Trimming removed 6 bases from V and 6 bases from J; junction bases left unmatched: 11. CDR3 amino acids: CASSKPGTGVVEQYF. In DNA form, the CDR3 reads TGTGCCAGCAGCAAGCCCGGGACAGGGGTCGTCGAGCAGTACTTC.

The CDR3 protein is CASSLDGPTGTQYF. The CDR3 bases are TGCGCCAGCAGCTTGGATGGGCCCACAGGGACCCAGTACTTC. This chain links TRBV5-1 with TRBJ2-5, with a tentative D call TRBD1 (5 bases). Germline CDR1 SGHRS, CDR2 YFSETQ. The CDR3 has 14 amino acids. Deletions cut 0 bases from V and 7 bases from J, with 13 bases between.

The chain uses TRBV7-9 and TRBJ1-6; the D gene is possibly TRBD1 (6 bases). The CDR3 is 14 residues long. Germline CDR1 SEHNR, CDR2 FQNEAQ (reference sequence). The V gene lost 5 bases and the J gene lost 10 bases, with 15 bases spanning the gap. In nucleotides, the CDR3 is TGTGCCAGCAGCCCCGAGATCCAGGGGTCACCCCTCCACTTT. Translated: CASSPEIQGSPLHF.

The sample holds a few counts of this clone. This chain links TRBV9 with TRBJ2-5, with 7 bases identical to TRBD1. In germline, CDR1 is SGDLS, CDR2 YYNGEE. Trimming cost V 1 base and J 5 bases; bases outside gene matches: 5. This CDR3 is 14 amino acids long. The CDR3 DNA reads as TGTGCCAGCAGCGTAACGGGACAGAGCGAGACCCAGTACTTC. This translates into CASSVTGQSETQYF.

The chain has TRBV19 and TRBJ1-6, with TRBD1 as a possible D gene (5 bases). V lost 5 bases and J lost 9, with 14 bases in between. The germline V gene has CDR1 LNHDA and CDR2 SQIVND (reference sequence). The CDR3 extends over 14 amino acids. CDR3 loop: CASSRTGRGSPLHF. The CDR3 coding sequence is TGTGCCAGTAGTCGGACGGGGAGGGGTTCACCCCTCCACTTT.

V gene TRBV7-9 combines with J gene TRBJ2-5; 8 bases match TRBD1. CDR3 length: 17 residues. J lost 2 bases, V lost 4 bases, and 12 bases had no gene match. Germline V lookup: CDR1 SEHNR, CDR2 FQNEAQ (reference sequence). The CDR3 loop reads CASSSPGWTGSQETQYF. The CDR3 region has the DNA TGTGCCAGCAGCTCCCCGGGCTGGACAGGGTCACAAGAGACCCAGTACTTC.

This clone was counted a few times. CDR3 region: CASSSSTGGPYEQYF. The CDR3 nucleotides read TGTGCCAGCAGCTCCTCGACAGGGGGTCCCTACGAGCAGTACTTC. This sequence joins TRBV7-2 and TRBJ2-7; 9 nucleotides align to TRBD1. CDR1 is SGHTA and CDR2 is FQGNSA in the germline V gene. The CDR3 runs to 15 residues. After removal of 4 bases from V and 2 bases from J, the junction contained 6 bases not matched to a gene.

V and J are TRBV10-3 and TRBJ2-6, with D perhaps TRBD1 (5 bases). The length of the CDR3 is 14 residues. V dropped 4 bases and J dropped 5 bases, with 9 bases sitting between them. In germline, CDR1 is ENHRY, CDR2 SYGVKD. CDR3 DNA: TGTGCCATCAGTGGGGGCGAACGGGCCAACGTCCTGACTTTC. It encodes CAISGGERANVLTF.

As concerns this clone: Within the sample, other DNA sequences also encode this same CDR3. The chain combines TRBV5-1 with TRBJ1-1; no clear D. Per the germline V gene, CDR1 is SGHRS and CDR2 is YFSETQ. The ends were cut back, 0 bases at V and 2 bases at J, with 11 bases in the middle. This CDR3 has 15 residues. In DNA, the CDR3 is TGCGCCAGCAGCTTGGAGAGTGGGAGAAACACTGAAGCTTTCTTT. It yields the protein CASSLESGRNTEAFF.

The rearrangement uses TRBV27 and TRBJ2-7; the D gene is possibly TRBD1 (6 bases). CDR1 is MNHEY, CDR2 SMNVEV, per germline (reference sequence). The CDR3 consists of 13 residues. Trimming pared 5 bases from V and 2 bases from J, leaving 10 bases between. The CDR3 sequence is CASSGQTAYEQYF. The DNA of the CDR3 is TGTGCCAGCAGTGGACAGACTGCCTACGAGCAGTACTTC.

This chain connects TRBV6-6 to TRBJ1-2; D is ambiguous. V lost 6 bases and J lost 0, with 8 bases in between. The CDR3 loop spans 13 amino acids. Germline V lookup: CDR1 MNHNY, CDR2 SVGAGI (reference sequence). The CDR3 DNA reads as TGTGCCAGCAGCCCAGAAACTAACTATGGCTACACCTTC. This codes for CASSPETNYGYTF.